What follows describes a single T cell receptor (beta chain). Its specificity is not known. This entry is derived from a study of PD-1 blockade in classical Hodgkin lymphoma. General study results and limits: Baseline TCR diversity was reportedly lower in newly diagnosed patients than healthy donors. CD4+ TCR diversity rose significantly by C4D1, and CD8+ TCR diversity did not. Complete responders possessed baseline diversity comparable to newly diagnosed patients.

Using immunoSEQ multiplex PCR, the repertoire was profiled, and TCRdb retains in-frame clones only, with some absent. Altogether around 20,000 clones are present, more than 70% being singletons, with the ten largest covering under 25%. Time point indicated: cycle 4 day 1 (C4D1), after 5 to 7 weeks of nivolumab. Each and every patient relapsed after autologous stem cell transplantation, and patients got differing brentuximab vedotin exposure. This receptor was obtained from a human donor with classical Hodgkin lymphoma. The sample here was peripheral blood mononuclear cells (PBMCs), taken before the fourth cycle of nivolumab.

The CDR3 is CASSYQSLGGQETQYF. The CDR3 DNA reads as TGTGCCAGCAGCTACCAATCTCTGGGGGGGCAAGAGACCCAGTACTTC. This chain joins TRBV6-5 and TRBJ2-5, with TRBD2 identical over 7 bases. The CDR3 sequence is 16 residues long. Looked up from germline, CDR1 is MNHEY and CDR2 is SVGAGI. V trimming: 6 bases; J trimming: 2 bases; junction bases outside the gene matches: 12.